This entry concerns a single T cell receptor (beta chain). These data come from a study of sequential checkpoint blockade in melanoma. Whole-study context: First-line arms were nivolumab then ipilimumab, or the reverse, randomized 1:1.

Data came from immunoSEQ multiplex PCR; TCRdb stores just in-frame clones and leaves some out. The sample includes 2,000 to 2,500 clones, 50% to 75% of them seen just once. Regarding treatment: randomized to nivolumab then ipilimumab (arm A) or the reverse (arm B). None of the patients previously received DNA-damaging chemotherapy. From thawed PBMCs, live CD3+CD8+ cells negative for CD19 and CD56 were sorted. Germline CDR1 and CDR2: MNHNS and SASEGT. The V end lost 7 bases, the J end lost 0 bases, and 13 bases lay between the germline ends. The CDR3 sequence is 15 residues long. The material was CD8+ T cells sorted from blood (inferred from file names), obtained from a patient given nivolumab and ipilimumab in sequence. This chain uses TRBV6-1 with TRBJ1-3; a possible D gene is TRBD1 (6 bases). This TCR came from a human patient with melanoma. Some clones in this sample may be carry-over from other donors' samples. The CDR3 loop is CASTEGHNSGNTIYF. The CDR3 coding sequence is TGTGCCAGCACCGAGGGACACAACTCTGGAAACACCATATATTTT.